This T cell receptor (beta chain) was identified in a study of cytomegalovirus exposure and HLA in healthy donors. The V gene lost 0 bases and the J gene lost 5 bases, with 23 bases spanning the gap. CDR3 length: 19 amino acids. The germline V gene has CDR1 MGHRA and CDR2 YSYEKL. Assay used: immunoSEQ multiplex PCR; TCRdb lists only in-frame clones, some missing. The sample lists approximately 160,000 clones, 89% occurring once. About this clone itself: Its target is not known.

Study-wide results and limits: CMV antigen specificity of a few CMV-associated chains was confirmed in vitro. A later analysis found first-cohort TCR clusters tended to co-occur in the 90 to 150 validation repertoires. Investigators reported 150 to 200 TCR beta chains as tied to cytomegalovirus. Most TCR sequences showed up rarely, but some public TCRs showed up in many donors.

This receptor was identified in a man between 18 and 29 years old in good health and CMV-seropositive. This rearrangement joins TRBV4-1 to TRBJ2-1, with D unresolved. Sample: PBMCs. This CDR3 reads CASSQEEWVSAINNNEQFF. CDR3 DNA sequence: TGCGCCAGCAGCCAAGAGGAGTGGGTCTCAGCAATAAACAACAATGAGCAGTTCTTC.